What follows are 26 T cell receptor beta chains derived from one specimen sequenced in a study of response to subunit inactivated influenza vaccine. TCRdb reprocessed the RT-PCR reads with MiXCR, giving one entry per CDR3 protein. The table includes more than 150,000 distinct CDR3 sequences, approximately 8.7% detected once. Sequences were derived from non-naive T cells sorted from PBMCs, sampled on the day of vaccination. The source of these receptors is a man aged 50 or older who received an inactivated influenza vaccine.

The chain links TRBV7-9 to TRBJ2-3; no reliable D call. The CDR3 has 13 amino acids. CDR1 is SEHNR, CDR2 FQNEAQ, per germline (reference sequence). V was cut by 5 bases and J by 6 bases, with 12 bases left in between. The CDR3 DNA follows: TGTGCCAGCAGCCTCACACGCGCCGATACGCAGTATTTT. Translating it yields CASSLTRADTQYF. The complete variable domain, with remaining parts taken from reference TRBV7-9 and TRBJ2-3, reads DTGVSQNPRHKITKRGQNVTFRCDPISEHNRLYWYRQTLGQGPEFLTYFQNEAQLEKSRLLSDRFSAERPKGSFSTLEIQRTEQGDSAMYLCASSLTRADTQYFGPGTRLTVL.

This sequence joins TRBV12-3 or TRBV12-4 and TRBJ1-5, with unresolved D. There are 13 residues in the CDR3. Trimming pared 3 bases from V and 4 bases from J, leaving 7 bases between. CDR3 nucleotides: TGTGCCAGCAGTTTCCTCCGTAATCAGCCCCAGCATTTT. This translates into CASSFLRNQPQHF.

This clonotype has ten or more counts. V usage is TRBV12-3 or TRBV12-4 and J usage is TRBJ2-7; no clear D gene. V lost 2 bases, J lost 4 bases, and 9 bases lay in between. The length of the CDR3 is 13 residues. CDR3 nucleotides: TGTGCCAGCAGTTTACTAATTAATTACGAGCAGTACTTC. This sequence encodes CASSLLINYEQYF.

The V call is TRBV24-1, the J call TRBJ2-1; no clear D. The CDR3 is 14 amino acids. Germline CDR1 KGHDR, CDR2 SFDVKD. V was clipped by 4 bases and J by 5 bases, with 11 bases between them. CDR3 sequence (DNA): TGTGCCACCAGTGACAGTGACCGACACAATGAGCAGTTCTTC. Its protein product is CATSDSDRHNEQFF.

The CDR3 DNA is TGTGCCAGCAGCTTAGACAGGTTCGAACCCCAGCATTTT. Protein: CASSLDRFEPQHF. The rearrangement links TRBV7-2 to TRBJ1-5; D may be TRBD1 (5 bases). CDR3 length equals 13 residues. CDR1 is SGHTA, CDR2 FQGNSA, per germline. V was trimmed by 1 base and J by 10 bases, leaving 11 bases between them.

This clonotype was observed at least ten times. V and J are TRBV5-3 and TRBJ1-2; possibly TRBD1 for D (6 bases). TRBV5-3 has ORF status, its function being uncertain. The CDR3 spans 18 residues. With 8 bases removed from V and 0 bases from J, the gap between germline ends came to 26 bases. Here the CDR3 DNA reads TGTGCCAGTACGCCGAGAAGATACAGGGAAGCTCCTAACTATGGCTACACCTTC. It yields the protein CASTPRRYREAPNYGYTF.

This clonotype appeared a few times. The rearrangement uses TRBV20-1 and TRBJ2-1; 10 bases line up with TRBD2. This CDR3 is built from 16 residues. Germline V gene sequence: CDR1 DFQATT, CDR2 SNEGSKA (reference sequence). J gave up 2 bases and V 2 bases, and 6 bases lay outside the gene matches. The CDR3 bases are TGCAGTGCTAGATATCTAGCGGGGGAAGCCTACAATGAGCAGTTCTTC. It codes for CSARYLAGEAYNEQFF.

In its sample, this clonotype was seen a few times. The CDR3 loop reads CASSRPRLGGMADTQYF. CDR3 DNA sequence: TGTGCCAGCAGTCGCCCCCGCCTGGGGGGCATGGCAGATACGCAGTATTTT. The rearrangement joins TRBV6-2 or TRBV6-3 to TRBJ2-3; D may correspond to TRBD1 or TRBD2 (6 bases each). This CDR3 comprises 17 residues. Germline CDR1 reads MNHEY; CDR2 reads SVGEGT. V was shortened by 5 bases and J by 4 bases, with 22 bases between the two germline ends.

V and J are TRBV5-1 and TRBJ2-7, with D tentatively TRBD1 or TRBD2 (5 bases each). Germline CDR1 reads SGHRS; CDR2 reads YFSETQ. Deletions cut 1 base from V and 0 bases from J, with 17 bases between. The CDR3 extends over 17 amino acids. CDR3 DNA sequence: TGCGCCAGCAGCTTGTCTGGGGCGGGTATGAGCTCCTACGAGCAGTACTTC. Amino acid sequence: CASSLSGAGMSSYEQYF.

This clonotype occurred many times. This chain links TRBV20-1 with TRBJ1-1, with D hard to call. There are 14 residues in the CDR3. CDR1 is DFQATT and CDR2 is SNEGSKA in the germline V gene (reference sequence). V lost 2 bases to trimming and J lost 4 bases, with 14 bases between them. The CDR3 DNA reads TGCAGTGCTAGATCCCCAGTAGGCGGCACTGAAGCTTTCTTT. It encodes CSARSPVGGTEAFF.

This clonotype was counted only a few times. This sequence joins TRBV20-1 and TRBJ2-3; D could derive from TRBD1 or TRBD2 (5 bases each). The germline V gene encodes CDR1 DFQATT and CDR2 SNEGSKA (reference sequence). This CDR3 contains 13 residues. Trimming stripped 6 bases from V and 6 bases from J, with 16 bases between. CDR3 protein: CSADGTHRDTQYF. The CDR3 DNA sequence: TGCAGTGCCGACGGGACCCATCGGGATACGCAGTATTTT.

This clonotype was seen many times. The V call is TRBV7-9, the J call TRBJ2-2; no clear D gene. Trimming shortened V by 5 bases and J by 4 bases, and 14 bases separated the two germline ends. Germline loops: CDR1 SEHNR, CDR2 FQNEAQ (reference sequence). The CDR3 runs 15 residues. CDR3 protein: CASSPPVRSTGELFF. CDR3 coding DNA: TGTGCCAGCAGCCCCCCTGTCAGGTCCACCGGGGAGCTGTTTTTT.

This clonotype was counted a few times. The chain combines TRBV5-5 with TRBJ1-2; 9 bases are a match to TRBD1. The V gene end was trimmed by 4 bases and the J gene end by 3 bases; junction bases not matched to a gene: 4. Germline assignment: CDR1 SGHKS and CDR2 YYEKEE (reference sequence). The CDR3 is made up of 14 amino acids. Here the CDR3 reads CASSTGTGYYGYTF. CDR3 coding DNA: TGTGCCAGCAGCACGGGGACAGGGTACTATGGCTACACCTTC.

This clonotype came up a few times. The V call is TRBV3-1, the J call TRBJ2-6; 14 nucleotides match TRBD2. The junction had 1 base not matched to a gene; V was cut back by 2 bases and J by 1 base. This CDR3 is built from 18 residues. CDR1 is LGHDT, CDR2 YNNKEL, per germline (reference sequence). The DNA of the CDR3 is TGTGCCAGCAGCCAAAGACTAGCGGGGGGGTCTGGGGCCAACGTCCTGACTTTC. Translation: CASSQRLAGGSGANVLTF.

V usage is TRBV13 and J usage is TRBJ1-5; TRBD1 matches 9 bases. In germline, CDR1 is PRHDT, CDR2 FYEKMQ (reference sequence). J was trimmed by 6 bases and V by 5 bases; bases with no gene match: 5. The CDR3 is 14 residues long. The CDR3 bases are TGTGCCAGCAGCGCGGGACAGGGCTCTCAGCCCCAGCATTTT. Its protein product is CASSAGQGSQPQHF.

The chain has TRBV5-1 and TRBJ2-7; 10 bases are a match to TRBD1. The CDR3 spans 15 residues. CDR1 is SGHRS, CDR2 YFSETQ, per germline. Trimming cost V 7 bases and J 0 bases; bases outside gene matches: 7. For the CDR3, the DNA is TGCGCCAGCTACGCCGGGACAGGGGTCTCCTACGAGCAGTACTTC. It codes for CASYAGTGVSYEQYF.

This clonotype was detected only a few times. The chain carries TRBV5-5 and TRBJ1-5, with D perhaps TRBD1 (6 bases). CDR1 is SGHKS and CDR2 is YYEKEE in the germline V gene (reference sequence). The V end was cut by 1 base, the J end by 0 bases, with 11 bases between. The CDR3 runs to 16 residues. The CDR3 is CASSLTGTLSNQPQHF. CDR3 in DNA: TGTGCCAGCAGCTTGACCGGGACACTTAGCAATCAGCCCCAGCATTTT.

The table lists this clonotype with many counts. This chain joins TRBV4-1 and TRBJ2-7; weak D call: TRBD1 (6 bases). The CDR3 sequence is 15 residues long. Germline CDR1 is MGHRA and CDR2 is YSYEKL. V lost 2 bases and J lost 5, with 16 bases in between. The CDR3 loop reads CASSQFRGSGNEQYF. The DNA of the CDR3 is TGCGCCAGCAGCCAATTTAGGGGGAGTGGCAACGAGCAGTACTTC.

This clonotype was found a few times. The J gene is TRBJ2-5, the V gene TRBV3-1; D gene unclear. The V end lost 3 bases, the J end lost 1 base, and 12 bases lay between the germline ends. The germline CDR1 and CDR2 sequences are LGHDT and YNNKEL (reference sequence). This CDR3 has 15 residues. The DNA for the CDR3 is TGTGCCAGCAGCCACTCGGGCCCCCTCCAAGAGACCCAGTACTTC. Translating it yields CASSHSGPLQETQYF.

This clonotype was counted a few times. The CDR3 DNA sequence: TGCGCCAGCCGAATAGACCCCAATGAAAAACTGTTTTTT. It specifies CASRIDPNEKLFF. The chain is built from TRBV5-1 and TRBJ1-4; D is unclear. Looked up from germline, CDR1 is SGHRS and CDR2 is YFSETQ. The V gene lost 7 bases and the J gene lost 5 bases, with 12 bases spanning the gap. CDR3 size: 13 residues. Full variable domain (remainder filled in from reference TRBV5-1 and TRBJ1-4): KAGVTQTPRYLIKTRGQQVTLSCSPISGHRSVSWYQQTPGQGLQFLFEYFSETQRNKGNFPGRFSGRQFSNSRSEMNVSTLELGDSALYLCASRIDPNEKLFFGSGTQLSVL.

This clonotype was recorded many times. The chain joins TRBV18 to TRBJ2-5, with D perhaps matching TRBD2 (5 bases). Germline V gene lookup returns CDR1 KGHSH and CDR2 LQKENI. Trimming left V 8 bases short and J 0 bases short, with 7 bases between. This CDR3 comprises 12 residues. CDR3 residues: CASATNQETQYF. CDR3 nucleotide sequence: TGTGCCAGCGCGACTAACCAAGAGACCCAGTACTTC.

The chain carries TRBV6-2 or TRBV6-3 and TRBJ2-1, with 9 bases aligning to TRBD2. V shed 6 bases, J shed 10 bases, and the junction held 4 bases outside the gene matches. The CDR3 has 12 residues. Per the germline V gene, CDR1 is MNHEY and CDR2 is SVGEGT. This CDR3 reads CASRQTSGEQFF. CDR3 DNA sequence: TGTGCCAGCAGGCAGACTAGCGGAGAGCAGTTCTTC.

This clonotype was seen ten or more times. The chain uses TRBV12-3 or TRBV12-4 and TRBJ2-2; TRBD2 is a possible D gene (6 bases). The V end was cut by 6 bases, the J end by 5 bases, with 10 bases between. The CDR3 is made up of 13 amino acids. This CDR3 reads CASREGLTGELFF. CDR3 sequence (DNA): TGTGCCAGCAGGGAGGGTCTTACCGGGGAGCTGTTTTTT.

This clonotype came up a few times. V is TRBV20-1 and J is TRBJ2-1, with a tentative D call TRBD2 (5 bases). CDR1 DFQATT and CDR2 SNEGSKA come from the germline V gene (reference sequence). There are 16 residues in the CDR3. Trimming stripped 3 bases from V and 1 base from J, with 16 bases between. CDR3 in amino acids: CSARPSRGGSYNEQFF. The CDR3 DNA reads TGCAGTGCTAGGCCCTCCCGAGGCGGGTCCTACAATGAGCAGTTCTTC.

This clonotype occurred many times. The V call is TRBV20-1, the J call TRBJ2-3, with 11 bases matching TRBD2. Trimming cost V 3 bases and J 2 bases; bases outside gene matches: 4. This CDR3 is 15 amino acids long. CDR1 and CDR2 from the germline V gene are DFQATT and SNEGSKA (reference sequence). CDR3 residues: CSARGSGRATDTQYF. The CDR3 DNA sequence: TGCAGTGCTAGGGGTAGCGGGAGGGCCACAGATACGCAGTATTTT.

This clonotype was found a few times. The V gene is TRBV12-3 or TRBV12-4, the J gene TRBJ2-2; TRBD2 might be the D (6 bases). This CDR3 comprises 14 residues. Trimming took off 1 base at V and 8 bases at J, with 11 bases between the two ends. The CDR3 reads CASSLVTRTGELFF. Written as DNA, the CDR3 is TGTGCCAGCAGTTTAGTGACTAGAACAGGGGAGCTGTTTTTT.